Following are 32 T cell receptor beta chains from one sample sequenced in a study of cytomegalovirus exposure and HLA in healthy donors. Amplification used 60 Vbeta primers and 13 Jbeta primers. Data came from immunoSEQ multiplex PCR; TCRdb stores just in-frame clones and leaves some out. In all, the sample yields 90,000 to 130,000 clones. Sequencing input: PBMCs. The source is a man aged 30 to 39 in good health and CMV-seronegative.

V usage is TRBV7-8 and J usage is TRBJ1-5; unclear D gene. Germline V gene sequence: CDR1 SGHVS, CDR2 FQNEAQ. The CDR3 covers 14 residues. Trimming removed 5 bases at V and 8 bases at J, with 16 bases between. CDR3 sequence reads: CASSQADDYKPQHF. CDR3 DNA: TGTGCCAGCAGCCAAGCGGACGATTACAAGCCCCAGCATTTT.

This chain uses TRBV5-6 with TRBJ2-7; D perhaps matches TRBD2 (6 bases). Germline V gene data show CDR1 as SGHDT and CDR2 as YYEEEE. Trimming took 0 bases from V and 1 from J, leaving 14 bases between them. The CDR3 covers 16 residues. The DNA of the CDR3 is TGTGCCAGCAGCTTGGAGGGAGGCCTCGGGTCCTACGAGCAGTACTTC. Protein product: CASSLEGGLGSYEQYF.

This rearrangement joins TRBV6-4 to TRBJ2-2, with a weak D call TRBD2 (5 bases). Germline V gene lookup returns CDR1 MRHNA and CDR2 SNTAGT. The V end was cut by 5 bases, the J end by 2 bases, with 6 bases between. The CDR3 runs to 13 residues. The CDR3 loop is CASSPGNTGELFF. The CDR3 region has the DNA TGTGCCAGCAGTCCGGGAAACACCGGGGAGCTGTTTTTT.

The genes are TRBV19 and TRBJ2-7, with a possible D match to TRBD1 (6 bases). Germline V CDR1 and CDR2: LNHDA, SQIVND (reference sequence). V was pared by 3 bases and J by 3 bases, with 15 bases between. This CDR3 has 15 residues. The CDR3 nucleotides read TGTGCCAGTAGTATTCAGGACAGCCACTACTACGAGCAGTACTTC. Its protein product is CASSIQDSHYYEQYF.

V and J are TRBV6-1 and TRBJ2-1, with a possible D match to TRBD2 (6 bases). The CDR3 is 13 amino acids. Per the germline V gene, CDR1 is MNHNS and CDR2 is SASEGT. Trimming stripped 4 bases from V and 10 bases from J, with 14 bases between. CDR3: CASSARLVREQFF. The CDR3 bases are TGTGCCAGCAGTGCCCGACTAGTAAGAGAGCAGTTCTTC.

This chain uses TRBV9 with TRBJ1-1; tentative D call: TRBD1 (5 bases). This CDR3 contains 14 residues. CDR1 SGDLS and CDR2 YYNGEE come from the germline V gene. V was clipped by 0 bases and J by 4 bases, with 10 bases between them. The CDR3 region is CASSVGGAATEAFF. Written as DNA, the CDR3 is TGTGCCAGCAGCGTAGGGGGCGCGGCCACTGAAGCTTTCTTT.

CDR3 bases: TGTGCCTGGAGCGTAGGGTCAGGGGGAGAAAAACTGTTTTTT. This sequence encodes CAWSVGSGGEKLFF. The V and J genes are TRBV30 and TRBJ1-4; 7 nucleotides align to TRBD1. This CDR3 has 14 residues. The V gene end was trimmed by 3 bases and the J gene end by 8 bases; junction bases not matched to a gene: 9. Germline CDR1 reads GTSNPN; CDR2 reads SVGIG (reference sequence).

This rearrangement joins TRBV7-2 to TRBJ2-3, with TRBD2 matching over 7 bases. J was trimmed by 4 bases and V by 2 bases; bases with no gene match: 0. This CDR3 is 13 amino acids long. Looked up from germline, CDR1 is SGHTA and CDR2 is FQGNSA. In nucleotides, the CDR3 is TGTGCCAGCAGCTTACGGGGGGCAGATACGCAGTATTTT. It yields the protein CASSLRGADTQYF.

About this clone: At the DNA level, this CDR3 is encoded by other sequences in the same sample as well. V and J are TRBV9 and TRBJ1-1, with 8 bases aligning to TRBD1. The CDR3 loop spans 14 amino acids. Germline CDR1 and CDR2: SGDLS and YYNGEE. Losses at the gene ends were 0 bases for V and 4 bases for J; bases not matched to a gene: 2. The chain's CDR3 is CASSVAGGGTEAFF. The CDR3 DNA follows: TGTGCCAGCAGCGTAGCAGGGGGCGGCACTGAAGCTTTCTTT.

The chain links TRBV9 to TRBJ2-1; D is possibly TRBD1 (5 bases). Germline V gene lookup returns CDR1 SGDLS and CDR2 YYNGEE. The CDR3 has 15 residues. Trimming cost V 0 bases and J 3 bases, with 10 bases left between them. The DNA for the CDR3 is TGTGCCAGCAGCGTAGGTCCACAGGTCTACAATGAGCAGTTCTTC. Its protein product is CASSVGPQVYNEQFF.

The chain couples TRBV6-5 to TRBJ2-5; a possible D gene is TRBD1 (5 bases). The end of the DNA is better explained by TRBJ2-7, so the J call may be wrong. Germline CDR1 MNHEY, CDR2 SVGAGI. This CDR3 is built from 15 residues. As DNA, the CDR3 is TGTGCCAGCAGTTACTCGAGGCCAGGGTACTACGAGCAGTACTTC. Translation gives CASSYSRPGYYEQYF.

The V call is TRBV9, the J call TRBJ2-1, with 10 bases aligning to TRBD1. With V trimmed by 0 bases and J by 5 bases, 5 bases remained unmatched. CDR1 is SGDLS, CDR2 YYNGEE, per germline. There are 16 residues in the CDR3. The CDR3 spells CASSVVGGQGHNEQFF. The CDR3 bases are TGTGCCAGCAGCGTAGTTGGGGGACAGGGGCACAATGAGCAGTTCTTC.

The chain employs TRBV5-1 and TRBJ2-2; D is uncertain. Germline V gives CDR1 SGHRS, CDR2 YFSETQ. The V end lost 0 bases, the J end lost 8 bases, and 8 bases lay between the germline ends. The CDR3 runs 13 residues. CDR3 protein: CASSLAVSGELFF. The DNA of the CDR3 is TGCGCCAGCAGCTTGGCCGTATCGGGGGAGCTGTTTTTT.

CDR3 nucleotide sequence: TGTGCCAGCAGCTTATTTTATTTGAGGGGACAGGACAATGAGCAGTTCTTC. It translates to CASSLFYLRGQDNEQFF. The rearrangement joins TRBV7-6 to TRBJ2-1; 8 bases match TRBD1. From germline, CDR1 is SGHVS and CDR2 FNYEAQ. V lost 2 bases and J lost 5; bases outside the gene matches: 11. This CDR3 region has 17 residues.

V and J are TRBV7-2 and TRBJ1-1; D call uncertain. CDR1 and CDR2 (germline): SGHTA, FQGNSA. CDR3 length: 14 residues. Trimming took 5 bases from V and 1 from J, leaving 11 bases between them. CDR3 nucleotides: TGTGCCAGCAGCCCCGGGTCAGCGAACACTGAAGCTTTCTTT. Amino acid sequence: CASSPGSANTEAFF.

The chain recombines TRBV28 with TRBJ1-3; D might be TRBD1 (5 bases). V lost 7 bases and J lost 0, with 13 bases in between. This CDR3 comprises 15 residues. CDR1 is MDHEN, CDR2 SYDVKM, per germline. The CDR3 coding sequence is TGTGCCAGCATTAATCAGGGTTCCTCTGGAAACACCATATATTTT. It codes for CASINQGSSGNTIYF.

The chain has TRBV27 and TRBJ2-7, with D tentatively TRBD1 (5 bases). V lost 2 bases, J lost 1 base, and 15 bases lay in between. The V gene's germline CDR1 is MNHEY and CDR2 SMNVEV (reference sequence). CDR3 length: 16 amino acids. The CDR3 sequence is CASSLTLSGRSYEQYF. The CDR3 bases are TGTGCCAGCAGTTTAACGCTTTCAGGGCGGTCCTACGAGCAGTACTTC.

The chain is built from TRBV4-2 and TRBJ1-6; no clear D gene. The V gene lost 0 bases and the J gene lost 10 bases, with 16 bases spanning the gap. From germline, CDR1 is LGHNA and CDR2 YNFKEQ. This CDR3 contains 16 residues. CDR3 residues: CASSQDVQAQRSPLHF. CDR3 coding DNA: TGTGCCAGCAGCCAAGATGTCCAGGCACAAAGATCACCCCTCCACTTT.

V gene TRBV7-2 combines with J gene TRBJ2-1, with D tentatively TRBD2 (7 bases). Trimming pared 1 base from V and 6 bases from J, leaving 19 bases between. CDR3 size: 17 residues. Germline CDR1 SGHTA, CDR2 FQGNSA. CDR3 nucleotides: TGTGCCAGCAGCTTAGTGAGAGGGGGAAGCGGGGCCAATGAGCAGTTCTTC. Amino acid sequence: CASSLVRGGSGANEQFF.

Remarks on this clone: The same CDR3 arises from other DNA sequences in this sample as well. CDR3 protein: CASSLSGEKLFF. In DNA form, the CDR3 reads TGTGCCAGCAGTTTATCGGGTGAAAAACTGTTTTTT. The V and J genes are TRBV28 and TRBJ1-4; D uncertain. Germline V lookup: CDR1 MDHEN, CDR2 SYDVKM. Trimming stripped 1 base from V and 7 bases from J, with 4 bases between. CDR3 size: 12 residues.

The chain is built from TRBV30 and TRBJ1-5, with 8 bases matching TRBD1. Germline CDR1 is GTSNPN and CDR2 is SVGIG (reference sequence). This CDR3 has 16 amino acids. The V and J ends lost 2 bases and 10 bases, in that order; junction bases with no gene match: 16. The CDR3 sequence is CAWSNLGQGSGEPQHF. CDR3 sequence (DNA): TGTGCCTGGAGTAACCTTGGACAGGGCTCAGGTGAACCCCAGCATTTT.

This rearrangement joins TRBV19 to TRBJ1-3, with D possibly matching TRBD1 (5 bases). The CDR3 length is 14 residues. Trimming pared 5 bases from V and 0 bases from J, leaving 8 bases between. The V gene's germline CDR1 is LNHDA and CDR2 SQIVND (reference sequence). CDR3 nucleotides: TGTGCCAGTAGTTCAGGGTTCTCTGGAAACACCATATATTTT. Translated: CASSSGFSGNTIYF. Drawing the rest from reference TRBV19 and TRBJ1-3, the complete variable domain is DGGITQSPKYLFRKEGQNVTLSCEQNLNHDAMYWYRQDPGQGLRLIYYSQIVNDFQKGDIAEGYSVSREKKESFPLTVTSAQKNPTAFYLCASSSGFSGNTIYFGEGSWLTVV.

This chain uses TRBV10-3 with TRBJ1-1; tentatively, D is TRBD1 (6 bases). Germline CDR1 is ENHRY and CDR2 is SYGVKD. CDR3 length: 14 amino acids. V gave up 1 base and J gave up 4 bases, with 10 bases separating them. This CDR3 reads CAISELAQGTEAFF. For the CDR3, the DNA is TGTGCCATCAGTGAGTTGGCACAGGGCACTGAAGCTTTCTTT.

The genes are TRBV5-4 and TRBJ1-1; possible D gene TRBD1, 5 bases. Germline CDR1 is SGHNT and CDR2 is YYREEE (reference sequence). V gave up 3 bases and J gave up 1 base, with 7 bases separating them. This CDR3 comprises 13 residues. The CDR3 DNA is TGTGCCAGCAGCTGGGGGGAGAACACTGAAGCTTTCTTT. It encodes CASSWGENTEAFF.

The CDR3: CASSYSVRNTEAFF. Written as DNA, the CDR3 is TGTGCCAGCAGTTACTCGGTCAGGAACACTGAAGCTTTCTTT. The J gene is TRBJ1-1, the V gene TRBV6-5; no definite D call. The ends were cut back, 0 bases at V and 1 base at J, with 6 bases in the middle. Germline CDR1 MNHEY, CDR2 SVGAGI. CDR3 length: 14 amino acids.

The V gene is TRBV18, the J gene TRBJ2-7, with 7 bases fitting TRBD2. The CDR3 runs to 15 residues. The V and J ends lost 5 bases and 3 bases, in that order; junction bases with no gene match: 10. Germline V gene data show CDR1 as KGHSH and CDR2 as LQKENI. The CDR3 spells CASSSQGTNYYEQYF. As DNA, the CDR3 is TGTGCCAGCTCATCCCAAGGGACTAACTACTACGAGCAGTACTTC. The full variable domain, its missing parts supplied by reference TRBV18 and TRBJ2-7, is NAGVMQNPRHLVRRRGQEARLRCSPMKGHSHVYWYRQLPEEGLKFMVYLQKENIIDESGMPKERFSAEFPKEGPSILRIQQVVRGDSAAYFCASSSQGTNYYEQYFGPGTRLTVT.

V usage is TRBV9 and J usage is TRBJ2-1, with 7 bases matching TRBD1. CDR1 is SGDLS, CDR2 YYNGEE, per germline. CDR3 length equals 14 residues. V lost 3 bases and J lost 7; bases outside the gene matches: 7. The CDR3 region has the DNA TGTGCCAGCAGCGCCGGGACAGACGTGAATGAGCAGTTCTTC. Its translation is CASSAGTDVNEQFF.

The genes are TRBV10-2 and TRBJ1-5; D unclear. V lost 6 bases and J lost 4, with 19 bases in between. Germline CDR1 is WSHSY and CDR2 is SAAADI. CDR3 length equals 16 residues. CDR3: CASSPTKAYPNQPQHF. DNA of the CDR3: TGCGCCAGCAGCCCTACGAAAGCTTACCCTAATCAGCCCCAGCATTTT.

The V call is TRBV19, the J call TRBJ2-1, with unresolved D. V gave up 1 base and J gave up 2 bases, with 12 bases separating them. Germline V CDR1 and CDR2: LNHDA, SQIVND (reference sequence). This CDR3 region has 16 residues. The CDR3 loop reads CASSIAGWAAYNEQFF. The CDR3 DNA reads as TGTGCCAGTAGTATAGCAGGCTGGGCAGCCTACAATGAGCAGTTCTTC.

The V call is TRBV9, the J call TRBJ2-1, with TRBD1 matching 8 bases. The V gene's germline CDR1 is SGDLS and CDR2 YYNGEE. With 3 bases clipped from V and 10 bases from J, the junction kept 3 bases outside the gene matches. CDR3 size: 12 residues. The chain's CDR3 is CASSADRAEQFF. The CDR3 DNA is TGTGCCAGCAGCGCGGACAGGGCCGAGCAGTTCTTC.

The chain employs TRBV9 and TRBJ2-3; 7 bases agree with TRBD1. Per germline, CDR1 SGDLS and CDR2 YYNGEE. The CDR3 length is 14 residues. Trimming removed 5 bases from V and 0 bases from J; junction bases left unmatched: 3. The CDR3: CASSEDRSTDTQYF. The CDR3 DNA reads TGTGCCAGCAGTGAGGACAGGAGCACAGATACGCAGTATTTT. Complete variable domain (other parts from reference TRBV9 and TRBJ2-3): DSGVTQTPKHLITATGQRVTLRCSPRSGDLSVYWYQQSLDQGLQFLIQYYNGEERAKGNILERFSAQQFPDLHSELNLSSLELGDSALYFCASSEDRSTDTQYFGPGTRLTVL.

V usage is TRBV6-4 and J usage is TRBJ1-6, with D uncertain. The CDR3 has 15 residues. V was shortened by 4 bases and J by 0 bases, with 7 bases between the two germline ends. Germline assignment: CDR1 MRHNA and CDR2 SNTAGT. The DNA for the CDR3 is TGTGCCAGCAGTGTTGGGAGCTCCTATAATTCACCCCTCCACTTT. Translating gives CASSVGSSYNSPLHF.